Presented here are 21 T cell receptor beta chains from one specimen sequenced in a study of blood T cell repertoires in COVID-19. Produced via immunoSEQ multiplex PCR; TCRdb's table is partial and in-frame only. Of over 200,000 clones listed, 80% to 90% are singletons. Material: PBMCs or T cells enriched from blood (not recorded which). These receptors all stem from a woman in her 30s who had been exposed to COVID-19.

The sample holds one count of this clone. V is TRBV5-1 and J is TRBJ1-4; D is undetermined. Trimming took 4 bases from V and 8 from J, leaving 6 bases between them. CDR1 is SGHRS, CDR2 YFSETQ, per germline. This CDR3 is built from 11 residues. The DNA for the CDR3 is TGCGCCAGCAGCCCAGAAGAAAAACTGTTTTTT. It encodes CASSPEEKLFF.

The CDR3 loop reads CASSEPGTGSEKLFF. The CDR3, as DNA: TGTGCCAGCAGTGAACCCGGGACAGGGAGTGAAAAACTGTTTTTT. V gene TRBV2 combines with J gene TRBJ1-4; 9 bases align to TRBD1. The V gene end was trimmed by 2 bases and the J gene end by 7 bases; junction bases not matched to a gene: 5. CDR3 size: 15 residues. Per the germline V gene, CDR1 is SNHLY and CDR2 is FYNNEI.

The chain links TRBV6-2 or TRBV6-3 to TRBJ2-5; 8 bases match TRBD2. In germline, CDR1 is MNHEY, CDR2 SVGEGT. The CDR3 consists of 15 residues. Trimming at V came to 2 bases and at J to 4 bases, leaving 6 bases not matched to a gene. The CDR3 sequence is CASSYGPGRVETQYF. The CDR3 region has the DNA TGTGCCAGCAGTTACGGCCCCGGGAGGGTAGAGACCCAGTACTTC.

This chain links TRBV6-5 with TRBJ2-7, with TRBD1 as a possible D gene (5 bases). V lost 4 bases to trimming and J lost 0 bases, with 10 bases between them. Germline-derived CDR1 and CDR2 are MNHEY and SVGAGI. The CDR3 length is 14 residues. The DNA for the CDR3 is TGTGCCAGCAGTTCGCGACAGACCTCCTACGAGCAGTACTTC. It yields the protein CASSSRQTSYEQYF.

This chain joins TRBV2 and TRBJ2-7; 9 bases match TRBD2. J gave up 0 bases and V 1 base, and 7 bases lay outside the gene matches. This CDR3 has 17 residues. CDR1 and CDR2 from the germline V gene are SNHLY and FYNNEI. The DNA of the CDR3 is TGTGCCAGCAGTGAAGGAGGCCTAGCGGGACCCTCCTACGAGCAGTACTTC. Its translation is CASSEGGLAGPSYEQYF.

The J gene is TRBJ1-5, the V gene TRBV28; TRBD1 agrees at 8 bases. The CDR3 spans 15 residues. Unmatched junction bases numbered 6, after V lost 5 bases and J lost 3 bases. Germline loops: CDR1 MDHEN, CDR2 SYDVKM. CDR3 sequence (DNA): TGTGCCAGCAGTCTGGGGACAGGCTACAATCAGCCCCAGCATTTT. It translates to CASSLGTGYNQPQHF.

The rearrangement links TRBV24-1 to TRBJ1-5, with 9 bases identical to TRBD1. V dropped 7 bases and J dropped 4; count of bases not matched to a gene: 25. Germline values: CDR1 KGHDR, CDR2 SFDVKD. The CDR3 consists of 21 residues. This CDR3 reads CATRARSIITPGQGLNQPQHF. In DNA, the CDR3 is TGTGCCACCAGGGCTCGATCAATCATCACTCCGGGACAGGGACTGAATCAGCCCCAGCATTTT.

This chain links TRBV19 with TRBJ1-2; 8 nucleotides agree with TRBD1. The CDR3 totals 15 residues. V was pared by 5 bases and J by 4 bases, with 9 bases of the junction left unmatched. Germline CDR1 LNHDA, CDR2 SQIVND (reference sequence). CDR3 sequence reads: CASSGRPGQAYGYTF. The CDR3 bases are TGTGCCAGTAGTGGGAGACCGGGACAGGCCTATGGCTACACCTTC.

V is TRBV18 and J is TRBJ1-1; a weak D match, TRBD1 (5 bases). The CDR3 totals 13 residues. Trimming removed 6 bases at V and 1 base at J, with 9 bases between. Germline V gene sequence: CDR1 KGHSH, CDR2 LQKENI. DNA for the CDR3: TGTGCCAGCTCGCTGACAGCGAACACTGAAGCTTTCTTT. Protein product: CASSLTANTEAFF.

The genes are TRBV5-6 and TRBJ2-5; D perhaps matches TRBD2 (6 bases). The CDR3 contains 14 residues. Trimming shortened V by 4 bases and J by 4 bases, and 14 bases separated the two germline ends. CDR1 and CDR2 from the germline V gene are SGHDT and YYEEEE. The CDR3 spells CASSTGTRSETQYF. CDR3 coding DNA: TGTGCCAGCAGCACCGGGACTCGCTCAGAGACCCAGTACTTC.

The gene calls are TRBV6-1 and TRBJ1-2; D is possibly TRBD1 (6 bases). The CDR3 is made up of 17 amino acids. Germline loops: CDR1 MNHNS, CDR2 SASEGT. Between the trimmed V and J ends, which lost 1 base and 4 bases, there was a span of 19 bases. Written as DNA, the CDR3 is TGTGCCAGCAGTGAAGTTCTTTCCACGGACAGCTTCTATGGCTACACCTTC. Its translation is CASSEVLSTDSFYGYTF.

J is TRBJ1-2 and V is TRBV19; D is possibly TRBD1 (5 bases). Trimming took off 4 bases at V and 8 bases at J, with 14 bases between the two ends. The CDR3 is 13 amino acids. CDR1 and CDR2 from the germline V gene are LNHDA and SQIVND (reference sequence). The CDR3 here is CASSSRRAEGYTF. CDR3 DNA sequence: TGTGCCAGTAGTAGCCGCAGGGCGGAGGGCTACACCTTC.

The genes are TRBV6-5 and TRBJ2-3, with 8 bases matching TRBD1. Per the germline V gene, CDR1 is MNHEY and CDR2 is SVGAGI. Germline trimming cut 5 bases from V and 7 bases from J; bases unmatched to any gene: 5. This CDR3 region has 13 residues. CDR3 sequence (DNA): TGTGCCAGCAGTCCCAACAGGGGGAATACGCAGTATTTT. Its protein is CASSPNRGNTQYF.

J is TRBJ2-1 and V is TRBV18, with 8 bases lining up with TRBD1. After removal of 1 base from V and 0 bases from J, the junction contained 2 bases not matched to a gene. This CDR3 is 16 amino acids long. Germline CDR1 KGHSH, CDR2 LQKENI. The CDR3: CASSPRGTGSYNEQFF. In DNA, the CDR3 is TGTGCCAGCTCACCACGAGGGACAGGCTCCTACAATGAGCAGTTCTTC.

Note on this clone: The junction differs from germline at one of its ends, possibly a read error. V is TRBV4-2 and J is TRBJ2-2; weak D call: TRBD2 (7 bases). CDR1 and CDR2 (germline): LGHNA, YNFKEQ. The CDR3 consists of 17 residues. The CDR3 is CASSQGGRDYGTRELFF. The CDR3 nucleotides are TGTGCCAGCAGCCAGGGGGGCCGGGACTACGGCACCCGGGAGCTGTTTTTT.

A single count supports this clone. This chain links TRBV2 with TRBJ1-4; 7 nucleotides align to TRBD1. The CDR3 has 13 amino acids. From germline, CDR1 is SNHLY and CDR2 FYNNEI. The junction had 3 bases not matched to a gene; V was cut back by 3 bases and J by 8 bases. The CDR3 DNA reads as TGTGCCAGCAGTGAGCAGGGGGGAGAAAAACTGTTTTTT. Amino acids: CASSEQGGEKLFF.

The chain employs TRBV20-1 and TRBJ1-5; possible D gene TRBD1, 5 bases. Deletions cut 3 bases from V and 6 bases from J, with 18 bases between. The V gene's germline CDR1 is DFQATT and CDR2 SNEGSKA (reference sequence). This CDR3 contains 15 residues. Here the CDR3 reads CSASLGGRVGQPQHF. In DNA, the CDR3 is TGCAGTGCTAGTTTGGGGGGTCGGGTCGGTCAGCCCCAGCATTTT.

This clone was found once. J is TRBJ2-3 and V is TRBV5-1; D unresolved. CDR3 length: 15 amino acids. Germline V gives CDR1 SGHRS, CDR2 YFSETQ. Trimming removed 0 bases at V and 2 bases at J, with 10 bases between. Here the CDR3 reads CASSLGDSNTDTQYF. The CDR3 DNA follows: TGCGCCAGCAGCTTGGGTGACTCAAACACAGATACGCAGTATTTT.

The chain employs TRBV18 and TRBJ1-2, with TRBD1 matching 11 bases. Per the germline V gene, CDR1 is KGHSH and CDR2 is LQKENI. This CDR3 has 16 amino acids. After removal of 0 bases from V and 8 bases from J, the junction contained 8 bases not matched to a gene. The CDR3 spells CASSPPTGQGARGYTF. CDR3 coding DNA: TGTGCCAGCTCACCACCTACTGGACAGGGGGCTCGAGGCTACACCTTC.

V and J are TRBV3-1 (or the pseudogene TRBV3-2) and TRBJ2-1, with 11 bases that match TRBD2. The J segment lost 3 bases and the V segment lost 4 bases, leaving 8 bases of the junction unmatched. Germline-derived CDR1 and CDR2 are LGHDT and YNNKEL (reference sequence). The CDR3 loop spans 17 amino acids. Here the CDR3 reads CASSPYRLAGIYNEQFF. CDR3 DNA sequence: TGTGCCAGCAGCCCCTATAGACTAGCGGGAATCTACAATGAGCAGTTCTTC.

The DNA for the CDR3 is TGTGCCAGCAGCCAATTTCAAATAGCCAAAAACATTCAGTACTTC. This translates into CASSQFQIAKNIQYF. V is TRBV14 and J is TRBJ2-4; D remains ambiguous. The ends were cut back, 2 bases at V and 0 bases at J, with 8 bases in the middle. The CDR3 has 15 amino acids. Germline V gives CDR1 SGHDN, CDR2 FVKESK. The whole variable domain, filled in from reference TRBV14 and TRBJ2-4, reads EAGVTQFPSHSVIEKGQTVTLRCDPISGHDNLYWYRRVMGKEIKFLLHFVKESKQDESGMPNNRFLAERTGGTYSTLKVQPAELEDSGVYFCASSQFQIAKNIQYFGAGTRLSVL.